The rows below give T cell receptor beta chains drawn from one sample of a study of CXCR3-negative and CXCR3-positive naive CD8 T cells. TCRdb reprocessed the 5' RACE reads, with one entry per CDR3 protein and no DNA. This listing includes some 130,000 distinct CDR3 sequences. Sequences were obtained from naive CXCR3- CD8+ T cells from blood. Receptor source: a human donor in good health. Some clones in this sample may be carry-over from other donors' samples. CDR3s include the opening cysteine and the closing phenylalanine or tryptophan.

J: TRBJ2-7; length: 15; V: TRBV18; CDR3: CASSPPTSGSYEQYF
J: TRBJ2-1; length: 16; V: TRBV7-9; CDR3: CASSLALSGPYNEQFF
J: TRBJ1-1; length: 13; V: TRBV29-1; CDR3: CSVRGQGGTEAFF
J: TRBJ2-2; length: 14; V: TRBV6-4; CDR3: CASSASGDTGELFF
J: TRBJ2-3; length: 16; V: TRBV29-1; CDR3: CSVEASLGTRGITQYF
J: TRBJ2-7; length: 14; V: TRBV4-3; CDR3: CASSQGRRGHEQYF
J: TRBJ1-1; length: 12; V: TRBV12-3/TRBV12-4; CDR3: CASSLRGWGAFF
J: TRBJ2-2; length: 17; V: TRBV5-5; CDR3: CASSLTDPRWDTGELFF
J: TRBJ2-3; length: 15; V: TRBV3-1; CDR3: CASSTIDRSTDTQYF
J: TRBJ2-1; length: 17; V: TRBV28; CDR3: CASSLLGAASGYNEQFF
J: TRBJ2-1; length: 15; V: TRBV29-1; CDR3: CSVAGAGHRLNEQFF
J: TRBJ2-1; length: 15; V: TRBV7-3; CDR3: CASSVLAGGHNEQFF
J: TRBJ2-7; length: 15; V: TRBV12-3/TRBV12-4; CDR3: CASTKDRVTVYEQYF
J: TRBJ2-7; length: 15; V: TRBV7-9; CDR3: CASSAIAGVSHEQYF
J: TRBJ2-2; length: 17; V: TRBV4-1; CDR3: CASSRLAGGLNTGELFF
J: TRBJ2-3; length: 17; V: TRBV9; CDR3: CASSPFPGPPNTDTQYF
J: TRBJ2-7; length: 14; V: TRBV5-1; CDR3: CASSFGDRDYEQYF
J: TRBJ2-2; length: 16; V: TRBV7-9; CDR3: CASSPLTGLNTGELFF
J: TRBJ1-4; length: 21; V: TRBV20-1; CDR3: CSAYGDWTGEDARLTNEKLFF
J: TRBJ2-7; length: 14; V: TRBV5-1; CDR3: CASSLSPGSYEQYF
J: TRBJ2-7; length: 21; V: TRBV4-1; CDR3: CASSQRAGDAGLAASSYEQYF
J: TRBJ2-3; length: 14; V: TRBV27; CDR3: CASSPLISTDTQYF
J: TRBJ2-5; length: 14; V: TRBV27; CDR3: CASSFGKYQETQYF